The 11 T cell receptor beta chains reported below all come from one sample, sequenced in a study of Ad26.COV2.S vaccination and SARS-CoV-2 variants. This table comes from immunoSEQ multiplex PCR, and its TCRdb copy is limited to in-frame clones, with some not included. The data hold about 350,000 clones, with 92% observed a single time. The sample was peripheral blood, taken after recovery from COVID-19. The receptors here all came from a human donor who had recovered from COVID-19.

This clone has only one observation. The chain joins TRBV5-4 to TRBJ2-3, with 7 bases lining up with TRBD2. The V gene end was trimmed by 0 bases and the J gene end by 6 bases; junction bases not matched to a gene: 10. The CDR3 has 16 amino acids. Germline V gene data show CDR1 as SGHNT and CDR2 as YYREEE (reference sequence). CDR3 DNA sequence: TGTGCCAGCAGCTTGGGCGCGGGGGAAAGGTCTGATACGCAGTATTTT. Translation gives CASSLGAGERSDTQYF.

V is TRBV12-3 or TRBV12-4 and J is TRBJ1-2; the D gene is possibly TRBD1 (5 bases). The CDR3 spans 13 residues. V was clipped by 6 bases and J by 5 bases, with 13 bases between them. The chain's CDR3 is CASRPGTDYGYTF. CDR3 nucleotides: TGTGCCAGCAGACCGGGGACGGATTATGGCTACACCTTC.

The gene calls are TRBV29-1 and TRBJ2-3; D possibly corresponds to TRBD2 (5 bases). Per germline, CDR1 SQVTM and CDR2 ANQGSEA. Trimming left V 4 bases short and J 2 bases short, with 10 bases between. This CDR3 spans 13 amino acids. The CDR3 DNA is TGCAGCGTTGGTGGGGAGAACACAGATACGCAGTATTTT. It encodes CSVGGENTDTQYF.

CDR3 residues: CASGLPRTGAYSYEQYF. The DNA of the CDR3 is TGTGCTAGTGGTTTGCCAAGGACAGGGGCTTACTCCTACGAGCAGTACTTC. The rearrangement joins TRBV12-5 to TRBJ2-7; TRBD1 agrees at 9 bases. CDR1 is LGHNT and CDR2 is FRNRAP in the germline V gene. Trimming cost V 2 bases and J 0 bases; bases outside gene matches: 8. The CDR3 has 17 residues.

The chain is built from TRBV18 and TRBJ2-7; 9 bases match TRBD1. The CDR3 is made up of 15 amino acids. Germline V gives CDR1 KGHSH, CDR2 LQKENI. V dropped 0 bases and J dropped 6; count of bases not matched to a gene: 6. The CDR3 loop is CASSPPGTGFGEQYF. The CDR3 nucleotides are TGTGCCAGCTCACCACCCGGGACAGGGTTCGGCGAGCAGTACTTC.

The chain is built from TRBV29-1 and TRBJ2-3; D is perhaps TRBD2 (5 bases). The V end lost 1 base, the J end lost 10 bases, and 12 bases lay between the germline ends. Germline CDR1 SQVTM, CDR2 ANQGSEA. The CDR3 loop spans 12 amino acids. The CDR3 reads CSVEGPAGAQYF. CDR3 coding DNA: TGCAGCGTTGAAGGTCCCGCCGGGGCGCAGTATTTT.

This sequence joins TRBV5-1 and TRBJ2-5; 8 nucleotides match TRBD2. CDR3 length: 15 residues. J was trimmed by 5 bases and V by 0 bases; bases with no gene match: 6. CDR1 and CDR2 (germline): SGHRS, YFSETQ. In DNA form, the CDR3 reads TGCGCCAGCAGCTTGGGGGGCGGGGGGTTGGAGACCCAGTACTTC. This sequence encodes CASSLGGGGLETQYF.

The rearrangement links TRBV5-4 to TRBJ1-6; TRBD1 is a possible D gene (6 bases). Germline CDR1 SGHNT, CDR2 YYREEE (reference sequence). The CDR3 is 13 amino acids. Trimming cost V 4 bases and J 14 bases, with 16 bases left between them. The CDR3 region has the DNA TGTGCCAGCAGCCGTGACAGCGAGGGGGCCCTCCACTTT. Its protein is CASSRDSEGALHF.

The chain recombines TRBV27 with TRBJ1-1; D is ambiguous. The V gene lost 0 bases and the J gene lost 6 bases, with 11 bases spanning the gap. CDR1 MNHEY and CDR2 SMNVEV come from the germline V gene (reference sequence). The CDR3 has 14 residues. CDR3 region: CASSLSWGIAEAFF. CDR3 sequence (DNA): TGTGCCAGCAGTTTATCGTGGGGTATTGCTGAAGCTTTCTTT.

CDR3 DNA sequence: TGTGCCAGCAGTTCCTCTCAGCTGAGGGGCGAGTATGGCTACACCTTC. Its translation is CASSSSQLRGEYGYTF. The chain joins TRBV6-4 to TRBJ1-2; the D gene is possibly TRBD1 (5 bases). Looked up from germline, CDR1 is MRHNA and CDR2 is SNTAGT. The CDR3 covers 16 residues. V was shortened by 5 bases and J by 5 bases, with 21 bases between the two germline ends.

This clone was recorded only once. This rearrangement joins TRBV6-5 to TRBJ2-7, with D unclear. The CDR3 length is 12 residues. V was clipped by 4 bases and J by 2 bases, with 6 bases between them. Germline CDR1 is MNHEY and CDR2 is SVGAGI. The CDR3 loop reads CASSSPPYEQYF. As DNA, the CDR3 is TGTGCCAGCAGTTCCCCCCCCTACGAGCAGTACTTC.